The clone carrying this TCR beta chain has a handful of counts. Its specificity is unknown. General study points: Greatest tumor Treg TCR overlap was with tumor naive CD4+ cells.

This CDR3 is built from 19 residues. With 1 base clipped from V and 5 bases from J, the junction kept 19 bases outside the gene matches. In germline, CDR1 is SGHVS, CDR2 FNYEAQ. Using its own MiXCR run on the 5' RACE reads, TCRdb lists one record per CDR3 protein. The data contain under 65,000 distinct CDR3 sequences, 25% to 30% of them seen just once; the ten biggest clones take up roughly 3%. This TCR was sampled from a female donor with breast cancer. The chain combines TRBV7-6 with TRBJ2-7; 8 positions match TRBD2. The material sequenced was tumor-infiltrating memory CD4+ T cells sorted from the breast tumor. Subset of the sample: memory CD4+ T cells, CD4+CD45RO+CD25-. CDR3 nucleotides: TGTGCCAGCAGCTTAGGGCGGGAGGTCCGTCCTCCGTCGTTTCACGAGCAGTACTTC. Translation gives CASSLGREVRPPSFHEQYF.